These 25 T cell receptor beta chains share one sample of origin, sequenced in a study of blood T cells in healthy people across ages. Primers used in a second PCR of roughly 6 to 11 cycles were a sample-barcoded 5' primer and a J-beta primer mix. TCRdb itself ran the 5' RACE reads through MiXCR, one entry per CDR3 protein. The repertoire consists of 1.2 million to 1.5 million distinct CDR3 sequences, with 59% occurring once and the leading ten covering 6.5% to 8.5%. The sample consisted of blood. The receptors derive from a man aged 18 to 29 in good health.

The rearrangement links TRBV7-2 to TRBJ1-5, with a tentative D call TRBD1 (5 bases). CDR3 length: 15 amino acids. The germline CDR1 and CDR2 sequences are SGHTA and FQGNSA. The V gene lost 5 bases and the J gene lost 7 bases, with 18 bases spanning the gap. CDR3 region: CASSGTGTAGQPQHF. The CDR3 DNA is TGTGCCAGCAGCGGAACCGGGACCGCAGGGCAGCCCCAGCATTTT.

This clonotype was observed once. This rearrangement joins TRBV3-1 to TRBJ2-3; 10 bases map to TRBD1. The CDR3 totals 16 residues. V was pared by 3 bases and J by 3 bases, with 6 bases of the junction left unmatched. Looked up from germline, CDR1 is LGHDT and CDR2 is YNNKEL (reference sequence). The CDR3 nucleotides are TGTGCCAGCAGCCAGACCCGGGACAGGGGTACAGATACGCAGTATTTT. It translates to CASSQTRDRGTDTQYF.

The V gene is TRBV20-1, the J gene TRBJ2-7; D is possibly TRBD1 or TRBD2 (5 bases each). Germline V gives CDR1 DFQATT, CDR2 SNEGSKA (reference sequence). Trimming took 3 bases from V and 0 from J, leaving 9 bases between them. CDR3 length equals 13 residues. The CDR3 region is CSASGASSYEQYF. The CDR3 DNA sequence: TGCAGTGCTAGCGGGGCTAGCTCCTACGAGCAGTACTTC.

J is TRBJ2-4 and V is TRBV10-3; 8 positions agree with TRBD1. Trimming cost V 5 bases and J 13 bases; bases outside gene matches: 13. From germline, CDR1 is ENHRY and CDR2 SYGVKD. The CDR3 consists of 14 residues. DNA of the CDR3: TGTGCCATCAGTTCGCGACAGGGGAGTTTGGAGCAGTACTTC. Its translation: CAISSRQGSLEQYF.

A single count supports this clonotype. This rearrangement joins TRBV6-1 to TRBJ2-1; perhaps TRBD2 as D (5 bases). V lost 4 bases to trimming and J lost 3 bases, with 10 bases between them. CDR3 size: 14 residues. Per germline, CDR1 MNHNS and CDR2 SASEGT. CDR3 sequence reads: CASSGGDYYNEQFF. The DNA for the CDR3 is TGTGCCAGCAGTGGTGGAGACTACTACAATGAGCAGTTCTTC.

This sequence joins TRBV28 and TRBJ2-5; D is perhaps TRBD2 (6 bases). The CDR3 contains 15 residues. The V end was cut by 6 bases, the J end by 11 bases, with 25 bases between. The germline CDR1 and CDR2 sequences are MDHEN and SYDVKM. CDR3 protein: CASSYARGVSGEQYF. Written as DNA, the CDR3 is TGTGCCAGCAGCTATGCGCGGGGAGTTTCGGGAGAGCAGTACTTC.

Remarks on this clonotype: This sequence may be a read error, since a much larger clone differs from it by one base. The chain links TRBV7-2 to TRBJ2-1, with TRBD2 identical over 10 bases. Near its end, the DNA agrees better with TRBJ2-7, so the J call may be wrong. Germline CDR1 is SGHTA and CDR2 is FQGNSA. The CDR3 has 15 amino acids. The CDR3, as DNA: TGTGCCAGCAGCTTAACTAGCGGGACTTACAATGAGCAGTACTTC. It is translated as CASSLTSGTYNEQYF.

In the case of this clonotype: An end of the junction does not agree with germline; a read error may underlie this. This chain connects TRBV29-1 to TRBJ2-3; D might be TRBD1 (6 bases). The CDR3 consists of 13 residues. The germline CDR1 and CDR2 sequences are SQVTM and ANQGSEA. The CDR3 loop reads CSARQDSIDTQYF. The CDR3 nucleotides are TGCAGCGCCAGACAGGATAGCATAGATACGCAGTATTTT.

Only a few counts were recorded for this clonotype. The rearrangement uses TRBV12-3 or TRBV12-4 and TRBJ2-1, with D possibly TRBD1 on 5 matching bases. V was pared by 8 bases and J by 0 bases, with 17 bases between. This CDR3 is built from 16 residues. The CDR3 is CASDHTQGSSYNEQFF. In nucleotides, the CDR3 is TGTGCCAGCGACCACACCCAGGGTAGCTCCTACAATGAGCAGTTCTTC.

This clonotype was seen a handful of times. The rearrangement links TRBV20-1 to TRBJ2-3, with TRBD2 matching 8 bases. The V gene end was trimmed by 4 bases and the J gene end by 5 bases; junction bases not matched to a gene: 8. The CDR3 is 14 amino acids. CDR1 DFQATT and CDR2 SNEGSKA come from the germline V gene (reference sequence). The CDR3 nucleotides read TGCAGTGCTACCAATCGACTAGCGCAAGATACGCAGTATTTT. Its protein is CSATNRLAQDTQYF.

In its sample, this clonotype was seen a few times. V gene TRBV6-6 combines with J gene TRBJ2-1; 8 bases agree with TRBD2. Germline assignment: CDR1 MNHNY and CDR2 SVGAGI (reference sequence). V lost 2 bases to trimming and J lost 7 bases; unmatched junction nucleotides: 7. The CDR3 has 15 amino acids. This chain's CDR3 is CASSYELADLNEQFF. CDR3 nucleotide sequence: TGTGCCAGCAGTTACGAACTAGCGGATTTGAATGAGCAGTTCTTC.

This chain links TRBV20-1 with TRBJ2-7; 9 bases agree with TRBD1. Germline V gene data show CDR1 as DFQATT and CDR2 as SNEGSKA (reference sequence). There are 13 residues in the CDR3. The J segment lost 2 bases and the V segment lost 2 bases, leaving 1 base of the junction unmatched. The CDR3 DNA is TGCAGTGCTAGATGGGACAGGGCCTACGAGCAGTACTTC. Protein product: CSARWDRAYEQYF.

The V call is TRBV12-3 or TRBV12-4, the J call TRBJ2-7; D unclear. Deletions cut 5 bases from V and 2 bases from J, with 19 bases between. The CDR3 runs to 16 residues. The CDR3 region is CASSPDRPGRTYEQYF. CDR3 nucleotides: TGTGCCAGCAGTCCCGACCGGCCAGGTCGGACCTACGAGCAGTACTTC.

The V and J genes are TRBV4-1 and TRBJ2-1, with TRBD2 identical over 11 bases. CDR1 and CDR2 (germline): MGHRA, YSYEKL. CDR3 size: 16 residues. V trimming: 4 bases; J trimming: 7 bases; junction bases outside the gene matches: 9. The CDR3: CASSRPLAGVGNEQFF. CDR3 in DNA: TGCGCCAGCAGCCGACCACTAGCGGGAGTGGGGAATGAGCAGTTCTTC.

The V gene is TRBV7-2, the J gene TRBJ2-3; D perhaps matches TRBD2 (5 bases). Germline-derived CDR1 and CDR2 are SGHTA and FQGNSA. V lost 4 bases and J lost 2, with 10 bases in between. The CDR3 sequence is 14 residues long. The CDR3 loop is CASSSPGFTDTQYF. CDR3 DNA: TGTGCCAGCAGCTCACCGGGATTCACAGATACGCAGTATTTT. Looking up the rest from reference TRBV7-2 and TRBJ2-3 gives the full variable domain: GAGVSQSPSNKVTEKGKDVELRCDPISGHTALYWYRQSLGQGLEFLIYFQGNSAPDKSGLPSDRFSAERTGGSVSTLTIQRTQQEDSAVYLCASSSPGFTDTQYFGPGTRLTVL.

The V call is TRBV12-5, the J call TRBJ1-2; possibly TRBD1 for D (6 bases). Trimming pared 0 bases from V and 6 bases from J, leaving 14 bases between. CDR1 and CDR2 from the germline V gene are LGHNT and FRNRAP. The CDR3 runs 15 residues. CDR3 coding DNA: TGTGCTAGTGGTTTGGTATACGGGGGCGCCCATGGCTACACCTTC. It codes for CASGLVYGGAHGYTF.

The V call is TRBV29-1, the J call TRBJ1-4; D is possibly TRBD1 (5 bases). CDR3 length: 12 residues. Germline assignment: CDR1 SQVTM and CDR2 ANQGSEA. The V and J ends lost 6 bases and 4 bases respectively, with 9 bases between them. The DNA of the CDR3 is TGCAGCGTCCAGGGCGTTAATGAAAAACTGTTTTTT. It yields the protein CSVQGVNEKLFF.

This clonotype turned up a few times. V gene TRBV3-1 combines with J gene TRBJ2-7; the D gene is possibly TRBD2 (6 bases). Germline CDR1 is LGHDT and CDR2 is YNNKEL (reference sequence). The CDR3 extends over 15 amino acids. Trimming removed 4 bases at V and 0 bases at J, with 13 bases between. The CDR3 is CASSPMAGLSYEQYF. In nucleotides, the CDR3 is TGTGCCAGCAGCCCCATGGCGGGACTCTCCTACGAGCAGTACTTC.

This clonotype occurred many times. The CDR3 spells CSVDPHDRPQETQYF. Written as DNA, the CDR3 is TGCAGCGTTGACCCTCACGACAGGCCACAAGAGACCCAGTACTTC. V gene TRBV29-1 combines with J gene TRBJ2-5; D might be TRBD1 (6 bases). The CDR3 loop spans 15 amino acids. The germline CDR1 and CDR2 sequences are SQVTM and ANQGSEA. With 3 bases removed from V and 2 bases from J, the gap between germline ends came to 16 bases.

This clonotype has more than one count but fewer than ten. This rearrangement joins TRBV27 to TRBJ2-3, with a tentative D call TRBD2 (5 bases). V was shortened by 4 bases and J by 6 bases, with 20 bases between the two germline ends. Per the germline V gene, CDR1 is MNHEY and CDR2 is SMNVEV (reference sequence). CDR3 length: 16 residues. CDR3 amino acids: CASSSPLAFPEDTQYF. The CDR3 region has the DNA TGTGCCAGCAGTTCCCCTCTAGCATTCCCGGAGGATACGCAGTATTTT.

This clonotype has a handful of counts. The chain employs TRBV4-1 and TRBJ1-2; 11 bases are a match to TRBD1. Germline V gene data show CDR1 as MGHRA and CDR2 as YSYEKL. This CDR3 is built from 16 residues. V lost 3 bases and J lost 6; bases outside the gene matches: 9. The CDR3 spells CASSQAGTGGRNGYTF. DNA for the CDR3: TGCGCCAGCAGCCAGGCCGGGACAGGGGGACGGAATGGCTACACCTTC.

The chain employs TRBV12-3 or TRBV12-4 and TRBJ1-1; D unclear. The CDR3 contains 13 residues. V lost 7 bases to trimming and J lost 6 bases, with 15 bases between them. The CDR3 sequence: CASTPRGRAEAFF. CDR3 DNA: TGTGCCAGCACCCCTAGAGGGAGGGCTGAAGCTTTCTTT.

This rearrangement joins TRBV5-1 to TRBJ2-1; TRBD1 agrees at 7 bases. The CDR3 covers 14 residues. The V gene end was trimmed by 3 bases and the J gene end by 8 bases; junction bases not matched to a gene: 8. The germline gives CDR1 SGHRS, CDR2 YFSETQ. In nucleotides, the CDR3 is TGCGCCAGCAGCTCCGGGACAGTAAAGGATGAGCAGTTCTTC. Its protein is CASSSGTVKDEQFF.

A few counts support this clonotype. The chain links TRBV27 to TRBJ2-7; 9 nucleotides align to TRBD1. V lost 3 bases and J lost 4; bases outside the gene matches: 4. Germline V gene sequence: CDR1 MNHEY, CDR2 SMNVEV (reference sequence). This CDR3 is 14 amino acids long. The CDR3 DNA reads TGTGCCAGCAGTTTTGGACAGGGGAGGTACGAGCAGTACTTC. Its protein product is CASSFGQGRYEQYF.

This clonotype was found once. The chain has TRBV10-3 and TRBJ1-2, with D tentatively TRBD1 (5 bases). The germline V and J ends were trimmed by 4 bases and 4 bases, with 10 bases remaining between them. Germline-derived CDR1 and CDR2 are ENHRY and SYGVKD. The CDR3 extends over 13 amino acids. The CDR3 reads CAISGDDRYGYTF. The CDR3 DNA is TGTGCCATCAGTGGGGACGACCGCTATGGCTACACCTTC.